The 29 T cell receptor beta chains given below trace back to one sample, sequenced in a study of patients and donors after allogeneic stem cell transplantation. TCRdb passed the RT-PCR reads through MiXCR, listing each CDR3 protein once. The profile covers more than 850,000 distinct CDR3 sequences, with more than 15% appearing a single time and around 6% taken by the ten largest. The source material was blood, either unsorted or a sorted T cell fraction (not recorded which). These receptors originate from a human donor who was either an allogeneic HSCT recipient or a stem cell or donor lymphocyte infusion donor (not recorded which). It is not recorded whose cells these are; they may come from a transplant donor.

The J gene is TRBJ2-7, the V gene TRBV20-1, with 10 positions matching TRBD1. The CDR3 extends over 13 amino acids. V trimming: 6 bases; J trimming: 2 bases; junction bases outside the gene matches: 4. Germline V gene sequence: CDR1 DFQATT, CDR2 SNEGSKA (reference sequence). The chain's CDR3 is CSADGTGAYEQYF. The CDR3 DNA follows: TGCAGTGCAGACGGGACAGGGGCCTACGAGCAGTACTTC.

J is TRBJ2-1 and V is TRBV20-1; D might be TRBD1 or TRBD2, each matching 5 bases. Deletions cut 2 bases from V and 10 bases from J, with 21 bases between. The CDR3 runs 15 residues. CDR1 and CDR2 from the germline V gene are DFQATT and SNEGSKA (reference sequence). CDR3 sequence: CSARPRTGTLYEQFF. Written as DNA, the CDR3 is TGCAGTGCTAGACCCCGTACCGGGACCCTATACGAGCAGTTCTTC.

This chain uses TRBV5-1 with TRBJ1-1, with D unclear. Germline CDR1 reads SGHRS; CDR2 reads YFSETQ. V lost 1 base and J lost 0, with 10 bases in between. The CDR3 contains 15 residues. The CDR3: CASSLSGAMNTEAFF. The CDR3 DNA is TGCGCCAGCAGCTTGTCTGGCGCGATGAACACTGAAGCTTTCTTT.

This rearrangement joins TRBV24-1 to TRBJ1-1; possibly TRBD1 for D (5 bases). CDR1 and CDR2 (germline): KGHDR, SFDVKD. V dropped 4 bases and J dropped 5 bases, with 13 bases sitting between them. The CDR3 loop spans 14 amino acids. CDR3 residues: CATSEAGTGTEAFF. In DNA, the CDR3 is TGTGCCACCAGTGAGGCCGGGACGGGGACTGAAGCTTTCTTT.

The chain carries TRBV5-1 and TRBJ1-3; D might be TRBD1 (5 bases). The CDR3 is 12 residues long. V was shortened by 5 bases and J by 4 bases, with 7 bases between the two germline ends. CDR1 is SGHRS and CDR2 is YFSETQ in the germline V gene. For the CDR3, the DNA is TGCGCCAGCAGAGCAGGGGGAAACACCATATATTTT. It encodes CASRAGGNTIYF.

This chain connects TRBV7-6 to TRBJ2-7; 9 bases fit TRBD2. Unmatched junction bases numbered 6, after V lost 6 bases and J lost 0 bases. This CDR3 has 15 amino acids. Germline V lookup: CDR1 SGHVS, CDR2 FNYEAQ. CDR3 in amino acids: CASSSHSGSSYEQYF. CDR3 DNA: TGTGCCAGCAGTTCCCATAGCGGGAGCTCCTACGAGCAGTACTTC.

This clonotype was counted between two and nine times. This sequence joins TRBV20-1 and TRBJ1-1, with TRBD1 matching 10 bases. Germline assignment: CDR1 DFQATT and CDR2 SNEGSKA (reference sequence). There are 12 residues in the CDR3. V shed 5 bases and J 5 bases; nucleotides not matched to a gene: 2. CDR3: CSAWDRGTEAFF. CDR3 nucleotide sequence: TGCAGTGCTTGGGACAGGGGAACTGAAGCTTTCTTT.

In this sample, this clonotype turned up many times. The V and J genes are TRBV9 and TRBJ2-2; 11 bases are shared with TRBD2. Germline trimming cut 4 bases from V and 5 bases from J; bases unmatched to any gene: 10. This CDR3 contains 17 residues. CDR1 is SGDLS, CDR2 YYNGEE, per germline. CDR3 residues: CASSPRGTSGSTGELFF. The CDR3 DNA sequence: TGTGCCAGCAGCCCCAGAGGGACTAGCGGATCAACCGGGGAGCTGTTTTTT.

V and J are TRBV28 and TRBJ2-3; 7 bases are shared with TRBD2. The CDR3 is 16 amino acids. Germline loops: CDR1 MDHEN, CDR2 SYDVKM. Trimming took 6 bases from V and 2 from J; bases not matched to a gene: 11. This CDR3 reads CASRVTLREHTDTQYF. DNA for the CDR3: TGTGCCAGCAGGGTTACCCTGCGGGAGCACACAGATACGCAGTATTTT.

The V call is TRBV27, the J call TRBJ2-2; 9 bases map to TRBD2. The germline gives CDR1 MNHEY, CDR2 SMNVEV (reference sequence). The CDR3 loop spans 17 amino acids. The V and J ends lost 8 bases and 0 bases, in that order; junction bases with no gene match: 10. The CDR3 is CASGLAGPHSNTGELFF. In nucleotides, the CDR3 is TGTGCCAGCGGGCTAGCGGGACCCCATTCGAACACCGGGGAGCTGTTTTTT.

Here the CDR3 DNA reads TGTGCCAGCACAAAACAGGGGGTTCCTGAAGCTTTCTTT. This sequence encodes CASTKQGVPEAFF. V gene TRBV11-2 combines with J gene TRBJ1-1, with 8 bases aligning to TRBD1. V lost 7 bases to trimming and J lost 6 bases; unmatched junction nucleotides: 7. This CDR3 has 13 amino acids. The V gene's germline CDR1 is SGHAT and CDR2 FQNNGV.

This rearrangement joins TRBV4-1 to TRBJ1-5; a weak D match, TRBD1 (5 bases). Germline CDR1 and CDR2: MGHRA and YSYEKL. V gave up 0 bases and J gave up 2 bases, with 11 bases separating them. There are 16 residues in the CDR3. The CDR3 here is CASSQEGGVGNQPQHF. Here the CDR3 DNA reads TGCGCCAGCAGCCAAGAGGGGGGTGTTGGCAATCAGCCCCAGCATTTT.

This clonotype was seen a handful of times. The chain links TRBV24-1 to TRBJ2-5, with 13 bases aligning to TRBD2. Trimming cost V 5 bases and J 4 bases; bases outside gene matches: 6. Germline CDR1 reads KGHDR; CDR2 reads SFDVKD. This CDR3 comprises 16 residues. CDR3 DNA sequence: TGTGCCACCAGTGCCACTAGCGGGGGGGCACCAGAGACCCAGTACTTC. The encoded protein is CATSATSGGAPETQYF.

There are a few counts of this clonotype. The chain is built from TRBV6-1 and TRBJ1-2; the D is unclear. The germline V gene has CDR1 MNHNS and CDR2 SASEGT. This CDR3 has 13 amino acids. Trimming pared 7 bases from V and 4 bases from J, leaving 13 bases between. The CDR3, as DNA: TGTGCCAGCACCAGAACGGGAACCTATGGCTACACCTTC. Translation gives CASTRTGTYGYTF.

This clonotype was observed once. The chain joins TRBV2 to TRBJ2-2; maybe TRBD1 (5 bases). This CDR3 region has 17 residues. Trimming removed 3 bases from V and 6 bases from J, with 20 bases in between. The germline CDR1 and CDR2 sequences are SNHLY and FYNNEI. The CDR3 is CASSEDLTREGAGELFF. The CDR3 DNA reads as TGTGCCAGCAGTGAGGATTTGACGCGAGAAGGGGCCGGGGAGCTGTTTTTT.

The sample holds a few counts of this clonotype. The V and J genes are TRBV29-1 and TRBJ1-1, with D tentatively TRBD1 (6 bases). Germline assignment: CDR1 SQVTM and CDR2 ANQGSEA. The CDR3 has 15 residues. The V and J ends lost 7 bases and 0 bases respectively, with 18 bases between them. CDR3 loop: CSALRQDTLNTEAFF. The CDR3 bases are TGCAGCGCTCTTCGACAGGATACCTTGAACACTGAAGCTTTCTTT.

This clonotype was observed a handful of times. The J gene is TRBJ2-5, the V gene TRBV10-2; the D is unclear. Per the germline V gene, CDR1 is WSHSY and CDR2 is SAAADI. The CDR3 runs 16 residues. Trimming removed 0 bases from V and 0 bases from J, with 11 bases in between. As DNA, the CDR3 is TGCGCCAGCAGTGAGTCTATCCAGCCTCACCAAGAGACCCAGTACTTC. This sequence encodes CASSESIQPHQETQYF.

In this sample, this clonotype turned up a few times. The chain carries TRBV12-3 or TRBV12-4 and TRBJ1-6; the D is unclear. The CDR3 has 13 residues. Trimming left V 5 bases short and J 8 bases short, with 10 bases between. The CDR3 protein is CASSLLSDSPLHF. In DNA, the CDR3 is TGTGCCAGCAGTCTTTTATCCGATTCACCCCTCCACTTT.

The rearrangement uses TRBV29-1 and TRBJ1-2; D is ambiguous. Germline V lookup: CDR1 SQVTM, CDR2 ANQGSEA. With 0 bases removed from V and 2 bases from J, the gap between germline ends came to 10 bases. The CDR3 covers 14 residues. CDR3 sequence (DNA): TGCAGCGTTGAAGATCCGAAGGTAAACTATGGCTACACCTTC. This codes for CSVEDPKVNYGYTF.

This clonotype has just a few counts. The J gene is TRBJ1-5, the V gene TRBV5-6, with TRBD1 identical over 10 bases. Losses at the gene ends were 4 bases for V and 9 bases for J; bases not matched to a gene: 4. Germline V gives CDR1 SGHDT, CDR2 YYEEEE. CDR3 length equals 13 residues. CDR3 loop: CASSPGQGMPQHF. As DNA, the CDR3 is TGTGCCAGCAGCCCGGGACAGGGGATGCCCCAGCATTTT.

The chain is built from TRBV20-1 and TRBJ2-3; D possibly corresponds to TRBD2 (5 bases). The germline CDR1 and CDR2 sequences are DFQATT and SNEGSKA (reference sequence). The V end lost 2 bases, the J end lost 2 bases, and 11 bases lay between the germline ends. The CDR3 has 14 residues. CDR3 residues: CSARSGLITDTQYF. The CDR3 region has the DNA TGCAGTGCTAGAAGCGGACTTATCACAGATACGCAGTATTTT.

The rearrangement uses TRBV20-1 and TRBJ2-1; 10 positions match TRBD1. Germline loops: CDR1 DFQATT, CDR2 SNEGSKA (reference sequence). This CDR3 is built from 14 residues. V gave up 7 bases and J gave up 10 bases; unmatched junction bases: 13. The CDR3 nucleotides are TGCAGTGGGGGGACAGGGGACAGCTCGGAGGAGCAGTTCTTC. It yields the protein CSGGTGDSSEEQFF.

This clonotype was seen only a few times. The gene calls are TRBV12-3 or TRBV12-4 and TRBJ1-1; 11 nucleotides match TRBD1. This CDR3 is built from 14 residues. V gave up 7 bases and J gave up 5 bases; unmatched junction bases: 6. DNA of the CDR3: TGTGCCAGCACCTCCGGGACAGGGGGAACTGAAGCTTTCTTT. Protein: CASTSGTGGTEAFF.

The sample holds a few counts of this clonotype. This chain links TRBV5-1 with TRBJ2-5, with TRBD2 identical over 13 bases. Germline CDR1 reads SGHRS; CDR2 reads YFSETQ. The junction had 5 bases not matched to a gene; V was cut back by 4 bases and J by 5 bases. This CDR3 contains 15 residues. The CDR3 DNA follows: TGCGCCAGCAGCGACACTAGCGGGAGGGGGGAGACCCAGTACTTC. Translated: CASSDTSGRGETQYF.

This clonotype appeared many times. V is TRBV12-3 or TRBV12-4 and J is TRBJ1-5; maybe TRBD1 (5 bases). V dropped 6 bases and J dropped 0 bases, with 21 bases sitting between them. The CDR3 has 18 amino acids. CDR3 residues: CASSLGRGRGPSNQPQHF. In DNA form, the CDR3 reads TGTGCCAGCAGCCTTGGACGCGGCCGGGGCCCTAGCAATCAGCCCCAGCATTTT.

At least ten counts were recorded for this clonotype. CDR3 sequence (DNA): TGTGCCAGCAGTTTAGTTGGGGGTCCTGGGGGTTACAATGAGCAGTTCTTC. Translating it yields CASSLVGGPGGYNEQFF. The chain has TRBV12-3 or TRBV12-4 and TRBJ2-1, with D possibly called TRBD1 or TRBD2 (5 bases each). The V and J ends lost 1 base and 4 bases respectively, with 17 bases between them. The CDR3 has 17 residues.

In its sample, this clonotype was seen once. V and J are TRBV12-3 or TRBV12-4 and TRBJ1-5, with 7 bases lining up with TRBD1. The J segment lost 7 bases and the V segment lost 1 base, leaving 19 bases of the junction unmatched. The CDR3 has 19 residues. DNA for the CDR3: TGTGCCAGCAGTTTAGTGGAGGGGGCGGACTGGGTCCGGGGGCAGCCCCAGCATTTT. The encoded protein is CASSLVEGADWVRGQPQHF.

This rearrangement joins TRBV12-3 or TRBV12-4 to TRBJ2-2; a possible D gene is TRBD1 (5 bases). Trimming removed 7 bases at V and 3 bases at J, with 9 bases between. The CDR3 loop spans 13 amino acids. The CDR3 loop reads CASKTAYTGELFF. The CDR3 nucleotides read TGTGCCAGCAAGACAGCCTACACCGGGGAGCTGTTTTTT.

The rearrangement links TRBV6-1 to TRBJ2-7; TRBD2 agrees at 10 bases. Germline V gene data show CDR1 as MNHNS and CDR2 as SASEGT. The J segment lost 0 bases and the V segment lost 8 bases, leaving 10 bases of the junction unmatched. The CDR3 is made up of 16 amino acids. This chain's CDR3 is CASGRSGGGSSYEQYF. For the CDR3, the DNA is TGTGCCAGCGGAAGGAGCGGGGGGGGTAGCTCCTACGAGCAGTACTTC.